The 30 T cell receptor beta chains below come from one sample, sequenced in a study of long-term antiretroviral therapy in people with HIV. The assay, immunoSEQ v3.0, was run at survey level. Generated by immunoSEQ multiplex PCR, the TCRdb table keeps only in-frame clones and is missing some. This table holds about 17,000 clones, 60% to 80% found once. The source was unsorted PBMCs, collected 2.1 years before starting antiretroviral therapy. The origin of the receptors is a man aged 25-45 years with HIV.

The chain couples TRBV5-6 to TRBJ2-2; 7 bases are a match to TRBD1. CDR3 length: 16 residues. Germline V gives CDR1 SGHDT, CDR2 YYEEEE. Trimming took 0 bases from V and 1 from J; bases not matched to a gene: 3. Here the CDR3 reads CASSLANRGNTGELFF. In nucleotides, the CDR3 is TGTGCCAGCAGCTTGGCCAACAGGGGGAACACCGGGGAGCTGTTTTTT. The variable domain in full, with the rest retrieved from reference TRBV5-6 and TRBJ2-2, is DAGVTQSPTHLIKTRGQQVTLRCSPKSGHDTVSWYQQALGQGPQFIFQYYEEEERQRGNFPDRFSGHQFPNYSSELNVNALLLGDSALYLCASSLANRGNTGELFFGEGSRLTVL.

The rearrangement uses TRBV5-6 and TRBJ1-1; no clear D. The CDR3 length is 17 residues. Trimming took 4 bases from V and 0 from J, leaving 19 bases between them. Germline values: CDR1 SGHDT, CDR2 YYEEEE. The CDR3 reads CASSSHLNPPLNTEAFF. CDR3 sequence (DNA): TGTGCCAGCAGCAGCCACCTCAACCCGCCATTGAACACTGAAGCTTTCTTT.

J is TRBJ2-1 and V is TRBV5-4, with 8 bases that match TRBD2. Germline V gene sequence: CDR1 SGHNT, CDR2 YYREEE (reference sequence). Unmatched junction bases numbered 3, after V lost 1 base and J lost 0 bases. This CDR3 is built from 16 residues. This chain's CDR3 is CASSLLAGGSYNEQFF. In DNA form, the CDR3 reads TGTGCCAGCAGCTTGTTGGCGGGAGGCTCCTACAATGAGCAGTTCTTC.

The chain employs TRBV10-3 and TRBJ1-5; the D gene is possibly TRBD1 (6 bases). Germline V CDR1 and CDR2: ENHRY, SYGVKD. V was pared by 2 bases and J by 7 bases, with 12 bases between. The length of the CDR3 is 14 residues. CDR3 protein: CAISEPGANQPQHF. DNA of the CDR3: TGTGCCATCAGTGAGCCAGGGGCTAACCAGCCCCAGCATTTT.

The V call is TRBV7-9, the J call TRBJ1-1; D remains ambiguous. The CDR3 contains 13 residues. The V end was cut by 3 bases, the J end by 5 bases, with 10 bases between. Looked up from germline, CDR1 is SEHNR and CDR2 is FQNEAQ (reference sequence). The CDR3 protein is CASSFGGGTEAFF. The CDR3 DNA follows: TGTGCCAGCAGCTTTGGAGGAGGGACTGAAGCTTTCTTT.

This clone was observed a handful of times. This rearrangement joins TRBV19 to TRBJ2-1; the D is unclear. The CDR3 is 14 residues long. Per the germline V gene, CDR1 is LNHDA and CDR2 is SQIVND (reference sequence). V lost 5 bases to trimming and J lost 2 bases, with 10 bases between them. The CDR3 spells CASSLNYPYNEQFF. The CDR3 DNA is TGTGCCAGTAGTCTTAACTATCCCTACAATGAGCAGTTCTTC. Full variable domain (outside the CDR3, taken from reference TRBV19 and TRBJ2-1): DGGITQSPKYLFRKEGQNVTLSCEQNLNHDAMYWYRQDPGQGLRLIYYSQIVNDFQKGDIAEGYSVSREKKESFPLTVTSAQKNPTAFYLCASSLNYPYNEQFFGPGTRLTVL.

This chain joins TRBV11-2 and TRBJ1-6, with a possible D match to TRBD1 (5 bases). The germline CDR1 and CDR2 sequences are SGHAT and FQNNGV. The CDR3 sequence is 15 residues long. V shed 5 bases and J shed 5 bases, with 13 bases lying between them. The CDR3 DNA follows: TGTGCCAGCAGCCCACAGGTTGAGGATAATTCACCCCTCCACTTT. Translating it yields CASSPQVEDNSPLHF.

V and J are TRBV4-3 and TRBJ2-1; 16 bases match TRBD2. Germline V lookup: CDR1 LGHNA, CDR2 YSLEER. This CDR3 contains 18 residues. The ends lost 4 bases at V and 7 bases at J; junction bases unmatched: 10. CDR3 coding DNA: TGCGCCAGCAGCCCTACCCCGGGACTAGCGGGAGGGCCGAATGAGCAGTTCTTC. It codes for CASSPTPGLAGGPNEQFF.

The V gene is TRBV29-1, the J gene TRBJ2-2, with TRBD2 identical over 10 bases. The CDR3 totals 15 residues. Germline V gene lookup returns CDR1 SQVTM and CDR2 ANQGSEA. V was clipped by 7 bases and J by 4 bases; unmatched bases: 9. CDR3 sequence reads: CSAASGSGRTGELFF. As DNA, the CDR3 is TGCAGCGCTGCTAGCGGGAGCGGCCGCACCGGGGAGCTGTTTTTT.

The chain links TRBV15 to TRBJ2-1; unclear D gene. Germline CDR1 LNHNV, CDR2 YYDKDF (reference sequence). Trimming cost V 0 bases and J 6 bases, with 9 bases left between them. The CDR3 loop spans 14 amino acids. Here the CDR3 reads CATSRDRTVNEQFF. In DNA form, the CDR3 reads TGTGCCACCAGCAGAGATAGGACGGTCAATGAGCAGTTCTTC.

The chain carries TRBV28 and TRBJ1-5; 7 bases match TRBD1. Trimming removed 8 bases from V and 0 bases from J; junction bases left unmatched: 13. This CDR3 contains 17 residues. CDR1 is MDHEN, CDR2 SYDVKM, per germline. CDR3 DNA: TGTGCCAGCGAACCGGGACAGATCCTTTATAGCAATCAGCCCCAGCATTTT. Its translation: CASEPGQILYSNQPQHF. Based on the CDR3 plus reference TRBV28 and TRBJ1-5, the full variable domain is DVKVTQSSRYLVKRTGEKVFLECVQDMDHENMFWYRQDPGLGLRLIYFSYDVKMKEKGDIPEGYSVSREKKERFSLILESASTNQTSMYLCASEPGQILYSNQPQHFGDGTRLSIL.

V gene TRBV6-1 combines with J gene TRBJ2-3, with D possibly being TRBD2 (6 bases). The CDR3 runs 14 residues. CDR1 MNHNS and CDR2 SASEGT come from the germline V gene. V lost 2 bases and J 1 base, leaving 7 bases between the germline ends. DNA of the CDR3: TGTGCCAGCAGTGAACCGGGAGGCACAGATACGCAGTATTTT. Its translation: CASSEPGGTDTQYF.

V is TRBV2 and J is TRBJ1-1; TRBD1 aligns across 7 bases. V lost 8 bases, J lost 0 bases, and 3 bases stayed unmatched. The length of the CDR3 is 13 residues. Germline V lookup: CDR1 SNHLY, CDR2 FYNNEI. The CDR3 region is CASVDRVNTEAFF. The CDR3 DNA reads as TGTGCCAGCGTTGACAGGGTGAACACTGAAGCTTTCTTT.

The chain employs TRBV7-8 and TRBJ1-1; D call uncertain. The germline V and J ends were trimmed by 5 bases and 11 bases, with 15 bases remaining between them. The CDR3 has 12 amino acids. Germline CDR1 SGHVS, CDR2 FQNEAQ. This CDR3 is CASSLADGWAFF. For the CDR3, the DNA is TGTGCCAGCAGCCTTGCAGATGGTTGGGCTTTCTTT.

The chain couples TRBV23-1 to TRBJ2-7; D might be TRBD2 (6 bases). TRBV23-1 carries the ORF label, with uncertain function. The CDR3 consists of 18 residues. V gave up 4 bases and J gave up 4 bases, with 26 bases separating them. DNA for the CDR3: TGCGCCAGCAGTCCTACCGGGACCACCGGGACTTCTTTATACGAGCAGTACTTC. It encodes CASSPTGTTGTSLYEQYF.

The V call is TRBV7-3, the J call TRBJ2-3, with 9 bases fitting TRBD1. This CDR3 is 15 amino acids long. The V and J ends lost 3 bases and 4 bases, in that order; junction bases with no gene match: 5. From germline, CDR1 is SGHTA and CDR2 FQGTGA. The CDR3 is CASSFNDRGADTQYF. Written as DNA, the CDR3 is TGTGCCAGCAGCTTTAATGACAGGGGGGCAGATACGCAGTATTTT.

The chain combines TRBV10-3 with TRBJ2-1; the match to TRBD2 covers 7 bases. V was clipped by 0 bases and J by 5 bases; unmatched bases: 4. The germline V gene has CDR1 ENHRY and CDR2 SYGVKD. CDR3 length: 15 residues. The CDR3 sequence is CAISESTSSDNEQFF. The CDR3 region has the DNA TGTGCCATCAGTGAGTCGACTAGCAGTGACAATGAGCAGTTCTTC.

This rearrangement joins TRBV18 to TRBJ2-1, with 10 bases fitting TRBD2. The V gene's germline CDR1 is KGHSH and CDR2 LQKENI. After removal of 1 base from V and 5 bases from J, the junction contained 8 bases not matched to a gene. This CDR3 has 17 amino acids. CDR3 protein: CASSPRLAGARDNEQFF. The CDR3 region has the DNA TGTGCCAGCTCACCACGGCTAGCGGGAGCAAGAGACAATGAGCAGTTCTTC.

The V call is TRBV2, the J call TRBJ2-7, with 9 bases matching TRBD1. The CDR3 contains 12 residues. The germline gives CDR1 SNHLY, CDR2 FYNNEI. The junction had 0 bases not matched to a gene; V was cut back by 6 bases and J by 3 bases. The chain's CDR3 is CASRGQGYEQYF. In nucleotides, the CDR3 is TGTGCCAGCAGGGGACAGGGCTACGAGCAGTACTTC. The variable domain in full, completed from reference TRBV2 and TRBJ2-7, reads EPEVTQTPSHQVTQMGQEVILRCVPISNHLYFYWYRQILGQKVEFLVSFYNNEISEKSEIFDDQFSVERPDGSNFTLKIRSTKLEDSAMYFCASRGQGYEQYFGPGTRLTVT.

The rearrangement joins TRBV7-9 to TRBJ1-6; 7 nucleotides match TRBD1. V trimming: 2 bases; J trimming: 8 bases; junction bases outside the gene matches: 6. CDR3 length: 15 residues. CDR1 is SEHNR and CDR2 is FQNEAQ in the germline V gene (reference sequence). The CDR3 DNA sequence: TGTGCCAGCAGCTTATTAGACAGGGTAGATTCACCCCTCCACTTT. This gives the protein CASSLLDRVDSPLHF.

The chain joins TRBV6-1 to TRBJ1-3; D gene ambiguous. Germline values: CDR1 MNHNS, CDR2 SASEGT. The CDR3 has 11 residues. Trimming pared 4 bases from V and 3 bases from J, leaving 1 base between. The CDR3 is CASSVGNTIYF. CDR3 coding DNA: TGTGCCAGCAGTGTTGGAAACACCATATATTTT.

The V and J genes are TRBV5-4 and TRBJ2-1, with a possible D match to TRBD1 (6 bases). Trimming removed 3 bases from V and 8 bases from J, with 12 bases in between. Per the germline V gene, CDR1 is SGHNT and CDR2 is YYREEE (reference sequence). The CDR3 has 13 amino acids. The DNA for the CDR3 is TGTGCCAGCAGCTCAACCCACAGGGATGAGCAGTTCTTC. Protein sequence: CASSSTHRDEQFF.

Details on this clone: This same CDR3 is encoded by further DNA sequences in the sample. This rearrangement joins TRBV18 to TRBJ1-1, with D uncertain. Between the trimmed V and J ends, which lost 3 bases and 0 bases, there was a span of 5 bases. Looked up from germline, CDR1 is KGHSH and CDR2 is LQKENI. The CDR3 loop spans 13 amino acids. CDR3 coding DNA: TGTGCCAGCTCACCGGGGTTGAACACTGAAGCTTTCTTT. The encoded protein is CASSPGLNTEAFF. Drawing the rest from reference TRBV18 and TRBJ1-1, the complete variable domain is NAGVMQNPRHLVRRRGQEARLRCSPMKGHSHVYWYRQLPEEGLKFMVYLQKENIIDESGMPKERFSAEFPKEGPSILRIQQVVRGDSAAYFCASSPGLNTEAFFGQGTRLTVV.

This clone was seen only a few times. The chain recombines TRBV9 with TRBJ2-2; D uncertain. CDR1 is SGDLS and CDR2 is YYNGEE in the germline V gene. V shed 3 bases and J shed 0 bases, with 15 bases lying between them. The CDR3 has 17 residues. Here the CDR3 DNA reads TGTGCCAGCAGCGAAACTGCCAGGATTACGAACACCGGGGAGCTGTTTTTT. This encodes CASSETARITNTGELFF.

The chain couples TRBV11-2 to TRBJ2-1, with no clear D. V lost 0 bases to trimming and J lost 10 bases, with 10 bases between them. From germline, CDR1 is SGHAT and CDR2 FQNNGV. The CDR3 is 13 amino acids. The CDR3 nucleotides read TGTGCCAGCAGCTTAGATCGAGACACCGAGCAGTTCTTC. Its protein product is CASSLDRDTEQFF. Filled out from reference TRBV11-2 and TRBJ2-1, the complete variable domain reads EAGVAQSPRYKIIEKRQSVAFWCNPISGHATLYWYQQILGQGPKLLIQFQNNGVVDDSQLPKDRFSAERLKGVDSTLKIQPAKLEDSAVYLCASSLDRDTEQFFGPGTRLTVL.

The genes are TRBV7-2 and TRBJ2-3, with 10 nucleotides matching TRBD1. The CDR3 extends over 18 amino acids. The V and J ends lost 2 bases and 1 base, in that order; junction bases with no gene match: 9. Germline loops: CDR1 SGHTA, CDR2 FQGNSA. CDR3 bases: TGTGCCAGCAGCTTAAGACAGGGGGCTGGGGCGGGCACAGATACGCAGTATTTT. As protein: CASSLRQGAGAGTDTQYF. Full variable domain (rest looked up from reference TRBV7-2 and TRBJ2-3): GAGVSQSPSNKVTEKGKDVELRCDPISGHTALYWYRQSLGQGLEFLIYFQGNSAPDKSGLPSDRFSAERTGGSVSTLTIQRTQQEDSAVYLCASSLRQGAGAGTDTQYFGPGTRLTVL.

The chain employs TRBV5-6 and TRBJ1-2, with D possibly TRBD1 on 5 matching bases. The CDR3 runs 15 residues. Germline V lookup: CDR1 SGHDT, CDR2 YYEEEE. V lost 2 bases, J lost 4 bases, and 15 bases lay in between. The chain's CDR3 is CASSLAGGGGYGYTF. The CDR3 DNA is TGTGCCAGCAGCTTAGCCGGGGGTGGTGGCTATGGCTACACCTTC.

The chain has TRBV7-2 and TRBJ2-3; perhaps TRBD2 as D (5 bases). V was clipped by 2 bases and J by 6 bases, with 15 bases between them. Germline V gene lookup returns CDR1 SGHTA and CDR2 FQGNSA. This CDR3 comprises 15 residues. CDR3 in amino acids: CASSLTQVPGDTQYF. The CDR3 nucleotides read TGTGCCAGCAGCTTAACGCAGGTCCCGGGGGATACGCAGTATTTT.

This clone occurred a few times. V usage is TRBV6-6 and J usage is TRBJ1-2; D not resolved. Germline V gene sequence: CDR1 MNHNY, CDR2 SVGAGI (reference sequence). This CDR3 contains 13 residues. The ends were cut back, 6 bases at V and 4 bases at J, with 12 bases in the middle. The CDR3 sequence is CASSPTVPYGYTF. The DNA of the CDR3 is TGTGCCAGCAGCCCGACGGTCCCCTATGGCTACACCTTC.

This clone was detected a few times. The rearrangement joins TRBV5-4 to TRBJ1-2, with 7 bases that match TRBD1. CDR1 is SGHNT, CDR2 YYREEE, per germline (reference sequence). This CDR3 is 16 amino acids long. The trim removed 0 bases at V and 8 bases at J, leaving 13 bases unmatched. In nucleotides, the CDR3 is TGTGCCAGCAGCTTGGGATTCGGACAGGCCGTTTGGGGCTACACCTTC. This translates into CASSLGFGQAVWGYTF.